The 18 T cell receptor beta chains below all came from one sample that was sequenced in a study of cytomegalovirus exposure and HLA in healthy donors. Amplification used 60 Vbeta primers and 13 Jbeta primers. TCRdb's table, derived via immunoSEQ multiplex PCR, lists solely in-frame clones and lacks some. The data contain approximately 110,000 clones, roughly three quarters of them seen just once; the ten biggest clones take up approximately 3%. The material sequenced was PBMCs. Receptor source: a man aged 25 to 40 in good health and CMV-seronegative.

The chain uses TRBV20-1 and TRBJ2-7; D uncertain. Germline V gene sequence: CDR1 DFQATT, CDR2 SNEGSKA (reference sequence). The V gene lost 7 bases and the J gene lost 3 bases, with 10 bases spanning the gap. The CDR3 spans 11 residues. The CDR3 reads CSGSSYYEQYF. DNA of the CDR3: TGCAGTGGTTCCAGTTACTACGAGCAGTACTTC.

V and J are TRBV4-1 and TRBJ1-2; a weak D match, TRBD1 (6 bases). Trimming removed 3 bases from V and 5 bases from J, with 19 bases in between. The CDR3 contains 16 residues. From germline, CDR1 is MGHRA and CDR2 YSYEKL. CDR3 protein: CASSHPPGGAKYGYTF. CDR3 coding DNA: TGCGCCAGCAGCCATCCCCCCGGGGGGGCCAAATATGGCTACACCTTC.

The rearrangement joins TRBV6-1 to TRBJ1-2; perhaps TRBD1 as D (6 bases). CDR3 length: 12 amino acids. Germline values: CDR1 MNHNS, CDR2 SASEGT. The V end lost 6 bases, the J end lost 6 bases, and 11 bases lay between the germline ends. Written as DNA, the CDR3 is TGTGCCAGCAGGGACAGTTTAGATGGCTACACCTTC. Its protein is CASRDSLDGYTF.

This rearrangement joins TRBV27 to TRBJ1-4; TRBD1 might be the D (6 bases). The ends were cut back, 5 bases at V and 1 base at J, with 14 bases in the middle. The CDR3 runs to 16 residues. CDR1 and CDR2 from the germline V gene are MNHEY and SMNVEV (reference sequence). Here the CDR3 reads CASSMGAALTNEKLFF. CDR3 DNA: TGTGCCAGCAGTATGGGGGCTGCGCTAACTAATGAAAAACTGTTTTTT.

The rearrangement joins TRBV10-3 to TRBJ2-7; TRBD1 matches at 8 bases. The length of the CDR3 is 16 residues. The germline CDR1 and CDR2 sequences are ENHRY and SYGVKD. Germline trimming cut 6 bases from V and 2 bases from J; bases unmatched to any gene: 12. The CDR3 loop is CAISQASGTGPYEQYF. CDR3 nucleotide sequence: TGTGCCATCAGCCAGGCATCCGGGACAGGTCCCTACGAGCAGTACTTC.

V usage is TRBV28 and J usage is TRBJ2-7; D is possibly TRBD1 (5 bases). This CDR3 spans 13 amino acids. CDR1 MDHEN and CDR2 SYDVKM come from the germline V gene. Trimming cost V 3 bases and J 5 bases, with 11 bases left between them. The CDR3 here is CASSFGQEDEQYF. DNA of the CDR3: TGTGCCAGCAGTTTTGGACAAGAGGACGAGCAGTACTTC.

The V call is TRBV19, the J call TRBJ2-1, with D perhaps TRBD2 (6 bases). With 5 bases removed from V and 7 bases from J, the gap between germline ends came to 15 bases. This CDR3 has 14 amino acids. Germline CDR1 reads LNHDA; CDR2 reads SQIVND (reference sequence). CDR3 region: CASSPHVAVNEQFF. CDR3 nucleotide sequence: TGTGCCAGTAGTCCCCACGTAGCGGTGAATGAGCAGTTCTTC.

The genes are TRBV5-6 and TRBJ2-7; 11 bases are a match to TRBD2. The junction had 5 bases not matched to a gene; V was cut back by 1 base and J by 5 bases. The CDR3 consists of 15 residues. Germline V gene lookup returns CDR1 SGHDT and CDR2 YYEEEE. The CDR3 sequence: CASSLTSGSFNEQYF. Here the CDR3 DNA reads TGTGCCAGCAGCTTGACTAGCGGGAGTTTCAACGAGCAGTACTTC.

The V and J genes are TRBV19 and TRBJ2-1; 7 bases map to TRBD1. Trimming at V came to 6 bases and at J to 3 bases, leaving 5 bases not matched to a gene. Per the germline V gene, CDR1 is LNHDA and CDR2 is SQIVND (reference sequence). This CDR3 is built from 14 residues. CDR3 sequence reads: CASSRGGVYNEQFF. In DNA form, the CDR3 reads TGTGCCAGTAGCCGAGGGGGCGTCTACAATGAGCAGTTCTTC.

The rearrangement uses TRBV7-9 and TRBJ2-5; D might be TRBD2 (6 bases). The CDR3 runs to 13 residues. Trimming removed 5 bases from V and 6 bases from J, with 13 bases in between. Germline-derived CDR1 and CDR2 are SEHNR and FQNEAQ (reference sequence). CDR3 nucleotide sequence: TGTGCCAGCAGCCGGGGGACTGTAAAGACCCAGTACTTC. It is translated as CASSRGTVKTQYF.

The chain joins TRBV5-5 to TRBJ2-7; D unresolved. The CDR3 runs to 11 residues. V lost 4 bases and J 3 bases, leaving 5 bases between the germline ends. Germline V gene data show CDR1 as SGHKS and CDR2 as YYEKEE (reference sequence). The CDR3 nucleotides read TGTGCCAGCAGCGCCTACTACGAGCAGTACTTC. It encodes CASSAYYEQYF.

In this sample, this clone turned up once. The V call is TRBV18, the J call TRBJ2-1, with a tentative D call TRBD2 (5 bases). The germline gives CDR1 KGHSH, CDR2 LQKENI. The CDR3 runs to 15 residues. V shed 1 base and J shed 7 bases, with 14 bases lying between them. CDR3 DNA sequence: TGTGCCAGCTCACCACAGTCGGGATTTTCGAATGAGCAGTTCTTC. It is translated as CASSPQSGFSNEQFF.

This clone was observed a single time. The chain is built from TRBV2 and TRBJ2-2, with 8 bases that match TRBD2. The length of the CDR3 is 15 residues. The ends lost 7 bases at V and 5 bases at J; junction bases unmatched: 9. CDR1 and CDR2 from the germline V gene are SNHLY and FYNNEI. The CDR3 reads CASMGGLAGTGELFF. As DNA, the CDR3 is TGTGCCAGCATGGGCGGACTAGCAGGAACCGGGGAGCTGTTTTTT.

The chain has TRBV30 and TRBJ2-1; 8 bases are a match to TRBD1. Trimming at V came to 2 bases and at J to 7 bases, leaving 7 bases not matched to a gene. The CDR3 loop spans 14 amino acids. CDR1 is GTSNPN, CDR2 SVGIG, per germline (reference sequence). CDR3 nucleotides: TGTGCCTGGAGTCGGGACAGGATTCGAAATGAGCAGTTCTTC. Translated, it gives CAWSRDRIRNEQFF.

The chain has TRBV7-6 and TRBJ2-1, with a tentative D call TRBD1 (6 bases). The germline gives CDR1 SGHVS, CDR2 FNYEAQ. V was shortened by 5 bases and J by 10 bases, with 15 bases between the two germline ends. This CDR3 is built from 13 residues. DNA for the CDR3: TGTGCCAGCAGCAAACAAATGAGGGGGGAGCAGTTCTTC. Translation: CASSKQMRGEQFF.

The chain carries TRBV6-5 and TRBJ2-1; D might be TRBD1 (5 bases). The CDR3 has 15 residues. V lost 5 bases and J lost 0, with 11 bases in between. Germline V gives CDR1 MNHEY, CDR2 SVGAGI. Here the CDR3 reads CASSLDRSSYNEQFF. In DNA form, the CDR3 reads TGTGCCAGCAGTCTAGACAGATCCTCCTACAATGAGCAGTTCTTC.

This clone turned up a few times. The chain links TRBV5-1 to TRBJ2-1, with a possible D match to TRBD1 (6 bases). V lost 4 bases and J 6 bases, leaving 14 bases between the germline ends. The CDR3 loop spans 14 amino acids. Germline CDR1 reads SGHRS; CDR2 reads YFSETQ. For the CDR3, the DNA is TGCGCCAGCAGCCTCGGGACAATGGGCAATGAGCAGTTCTTC. It translates to CASSLGTMGNEQFF.

The CDR3 reads CASSESGSRNTIYF. The CDR3 DNA is TGTGCCAGCAGTGAGTCAGGATCTAGAAACACCATATATTTT. The chain employs TRBV6-1 and TRBJ1-3; D unclear. V was trimmed by 3 bases and J by 5 bases, leaving 11 bases between them. Germline V gives CDR1 MNHNS, CDR2 SASEGT. This CDR3 has 14 residues.